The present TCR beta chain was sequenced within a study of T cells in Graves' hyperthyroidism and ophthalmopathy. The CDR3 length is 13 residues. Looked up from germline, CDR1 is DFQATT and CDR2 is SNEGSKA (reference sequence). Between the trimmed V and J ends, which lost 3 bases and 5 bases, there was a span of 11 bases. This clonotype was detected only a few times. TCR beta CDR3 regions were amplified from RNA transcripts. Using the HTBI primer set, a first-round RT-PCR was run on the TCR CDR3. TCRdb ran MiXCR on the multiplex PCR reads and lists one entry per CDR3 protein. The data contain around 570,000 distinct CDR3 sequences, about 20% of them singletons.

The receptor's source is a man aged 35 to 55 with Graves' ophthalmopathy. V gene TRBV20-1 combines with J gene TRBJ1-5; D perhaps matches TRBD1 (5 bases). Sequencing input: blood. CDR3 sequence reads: CSASGGSYQPQHF. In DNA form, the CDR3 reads TGCAGTGCTAGTGGGGGGTCTTATCAGCCCCAGCATTTT.